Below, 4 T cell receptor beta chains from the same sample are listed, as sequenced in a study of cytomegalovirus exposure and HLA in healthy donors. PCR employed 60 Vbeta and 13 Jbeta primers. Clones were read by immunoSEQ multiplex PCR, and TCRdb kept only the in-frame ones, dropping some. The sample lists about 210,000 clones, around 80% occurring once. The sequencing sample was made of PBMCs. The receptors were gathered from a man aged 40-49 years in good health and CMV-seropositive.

Here the CDR3 DNA reads TGTGCCAGCACCCTAGGGACTAGCGGGACTAATGAGCAGTTCTTC. Its protein product is CASTLGTSGTNEQFF. The genes are TRBV28 and TRBJ2-1, with 13 positions matching TRBD2. The CDR3 has 15 residues. With 7 bases clipped from V and 7 bases from J, the junction kept 7 bases outside the gene matches. Germline values: CDR1 MDHEN, CDR2 SYDVKM.

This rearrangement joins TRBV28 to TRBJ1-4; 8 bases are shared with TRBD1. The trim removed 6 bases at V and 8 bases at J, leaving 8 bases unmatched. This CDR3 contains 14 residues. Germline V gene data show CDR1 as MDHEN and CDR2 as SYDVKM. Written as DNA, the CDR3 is TGTGCCAGCAGCTCCAGACAGGGGAGGGAAAAACTGTTTTTT. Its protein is CASSSRQGREKLFF.

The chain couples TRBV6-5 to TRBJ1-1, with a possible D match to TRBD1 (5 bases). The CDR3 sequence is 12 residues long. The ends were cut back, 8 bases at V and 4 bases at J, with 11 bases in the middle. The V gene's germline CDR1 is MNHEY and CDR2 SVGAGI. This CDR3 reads CASGRVVTEAFF. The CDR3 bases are TGTGCCAGCGGCAGGGTGGTCACTGAAGCTTTCTTT.

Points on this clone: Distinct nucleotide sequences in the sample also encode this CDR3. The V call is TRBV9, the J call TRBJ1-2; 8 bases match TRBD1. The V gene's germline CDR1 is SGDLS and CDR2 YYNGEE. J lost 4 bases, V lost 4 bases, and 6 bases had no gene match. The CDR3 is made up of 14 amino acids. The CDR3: CASSPGQGGYGYTF. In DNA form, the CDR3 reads TGTGCCAGCAGCCCTGGACAGGGAGGCTATGGCTACACCTTC. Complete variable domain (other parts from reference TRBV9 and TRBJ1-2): DSGVTQTPKHLITATGQRVTLRCSPRSGDLSVYWYQQSLDQGLQFLIQYYNGEERAKGNILERFSAQQFPDLHSELNLSSLELGDSALYFCASSPGQGGYGYTFGSGTRLTVV.